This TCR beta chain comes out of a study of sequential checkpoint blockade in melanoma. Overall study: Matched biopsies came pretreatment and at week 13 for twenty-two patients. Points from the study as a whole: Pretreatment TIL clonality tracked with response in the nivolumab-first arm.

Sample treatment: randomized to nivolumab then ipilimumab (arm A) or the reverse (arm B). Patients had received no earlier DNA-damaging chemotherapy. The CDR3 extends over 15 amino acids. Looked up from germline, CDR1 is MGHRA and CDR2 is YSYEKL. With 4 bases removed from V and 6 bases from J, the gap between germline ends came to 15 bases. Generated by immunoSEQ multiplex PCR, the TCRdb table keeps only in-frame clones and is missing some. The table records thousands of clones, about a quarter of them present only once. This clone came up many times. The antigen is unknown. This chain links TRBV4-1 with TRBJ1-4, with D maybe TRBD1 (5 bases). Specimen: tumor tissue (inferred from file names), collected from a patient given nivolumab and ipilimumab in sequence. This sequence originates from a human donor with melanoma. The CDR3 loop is CASSPDRDGDEKLFF. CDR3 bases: TGCGCCAGCAGCCCCGACCGGGACGGGGATGAAAAACTGTTTTTT.